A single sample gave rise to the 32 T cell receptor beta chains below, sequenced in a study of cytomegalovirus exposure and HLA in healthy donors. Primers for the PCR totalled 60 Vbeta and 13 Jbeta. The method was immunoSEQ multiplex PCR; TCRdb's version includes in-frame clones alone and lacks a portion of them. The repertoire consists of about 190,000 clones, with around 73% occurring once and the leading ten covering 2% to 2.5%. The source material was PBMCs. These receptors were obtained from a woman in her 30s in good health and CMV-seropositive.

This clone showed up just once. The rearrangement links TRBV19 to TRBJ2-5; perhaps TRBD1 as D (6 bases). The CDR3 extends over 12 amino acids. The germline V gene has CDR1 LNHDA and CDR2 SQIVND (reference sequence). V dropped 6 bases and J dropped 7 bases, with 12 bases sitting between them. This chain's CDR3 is CASSQGLGTQYF. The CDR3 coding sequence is TGTGCCAGTAGCCAGGGGCTGGGGACCCAGTACTTC. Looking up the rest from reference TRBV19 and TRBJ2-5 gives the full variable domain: DGGITQSPKYLFRKEGQNVTLSCEQNLNHDAMYWYRQDPGQGLRLIYYSQIVNDFQKGDIAEGYSVSREKKESFPLTVTSAQKNPTAFYLCASSQGLGTQYFGPGTRLLVL.

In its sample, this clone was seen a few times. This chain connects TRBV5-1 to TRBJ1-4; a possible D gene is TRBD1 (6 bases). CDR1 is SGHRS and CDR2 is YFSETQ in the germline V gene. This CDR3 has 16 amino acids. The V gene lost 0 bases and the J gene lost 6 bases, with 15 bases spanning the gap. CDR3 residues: CASSLAAGAKYEKLFF. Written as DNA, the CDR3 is TGCGCCAGCAGCTTGGCGGCAGGGGCCAAGTATGAAAAACTGTTTTTT.

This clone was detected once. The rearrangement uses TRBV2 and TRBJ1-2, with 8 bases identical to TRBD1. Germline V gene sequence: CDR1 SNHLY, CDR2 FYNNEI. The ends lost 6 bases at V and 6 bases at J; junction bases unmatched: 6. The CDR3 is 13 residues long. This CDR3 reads CASRSGGWNGYTF. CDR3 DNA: TGTGCCAGCAGGTCAGGGGGCTGGAATGGCTACACCTTC.

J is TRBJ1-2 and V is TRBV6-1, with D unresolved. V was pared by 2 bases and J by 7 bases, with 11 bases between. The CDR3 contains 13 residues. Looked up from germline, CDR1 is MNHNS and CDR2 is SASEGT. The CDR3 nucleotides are TGTGCCAGCAGTGAAATTGGTTTGGCTGGCTACACCTTC. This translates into CASSEIGLAGYTF.

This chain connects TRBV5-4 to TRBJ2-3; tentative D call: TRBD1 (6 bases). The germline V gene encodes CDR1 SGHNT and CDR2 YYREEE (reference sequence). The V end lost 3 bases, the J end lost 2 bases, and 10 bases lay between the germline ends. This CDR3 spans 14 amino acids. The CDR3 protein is CASSSTGITDTQYF. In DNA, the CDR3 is TGTGCCAGCAGCTCCACAGGGATCACAGATACGCAGTATTTT.

CDR3 DNA: TGTGCCAGCCGACTTGACAGGGGTATACCCGGGGAGCTGTTTTTT. Amino acids: CASRLDRGIPGELFF. V usage is TRBV2 and J usage is TRBJ2-2; 8 bases map to TRBD1. The CDR3 runs 15 residues. The ends lost 8 bases at V and 6 bases at J; junction bases unmatched: 11. Germline CDR1 SNHLY, CDR2 FYNNEI.

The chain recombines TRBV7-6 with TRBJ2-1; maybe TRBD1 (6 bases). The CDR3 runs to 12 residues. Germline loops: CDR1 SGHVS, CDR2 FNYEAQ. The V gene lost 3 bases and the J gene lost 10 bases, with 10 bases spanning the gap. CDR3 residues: CASSLHDREQFF. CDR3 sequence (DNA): TGTGCCAGCAGCTTGCATGACAGGGAGCAGTTCTTC.

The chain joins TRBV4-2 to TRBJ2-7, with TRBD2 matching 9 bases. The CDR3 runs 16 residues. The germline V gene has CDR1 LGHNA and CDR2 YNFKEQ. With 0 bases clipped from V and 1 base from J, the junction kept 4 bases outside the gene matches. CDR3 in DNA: TGTGCCAGCAGCCAAGATACGACTAGCGGTTCCTACGAGCAGTACTTC. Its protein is CASSQDTTSGSYEQYF.

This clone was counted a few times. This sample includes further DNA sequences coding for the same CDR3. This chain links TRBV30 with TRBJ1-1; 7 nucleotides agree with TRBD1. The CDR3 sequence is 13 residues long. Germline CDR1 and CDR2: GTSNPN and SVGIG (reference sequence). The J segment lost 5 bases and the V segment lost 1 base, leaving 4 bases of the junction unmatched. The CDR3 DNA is TGTGCCTGGAGTGATAGGGGGCGGACTGAAGCTTTCTTT. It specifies CAWSDRGRTEAFF.

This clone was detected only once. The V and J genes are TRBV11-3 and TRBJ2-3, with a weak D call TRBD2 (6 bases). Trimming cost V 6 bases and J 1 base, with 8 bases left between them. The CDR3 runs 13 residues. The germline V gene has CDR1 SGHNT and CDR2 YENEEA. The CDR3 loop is CASRASGTDTQYF. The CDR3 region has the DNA TGTGCCAGCAGGGCTAGCGGCACAGATACGCAGTATTTT.

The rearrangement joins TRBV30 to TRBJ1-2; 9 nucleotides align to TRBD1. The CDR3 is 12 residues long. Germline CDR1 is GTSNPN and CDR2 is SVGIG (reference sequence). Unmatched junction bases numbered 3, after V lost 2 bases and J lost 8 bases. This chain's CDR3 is CAWSLTGGGYTF. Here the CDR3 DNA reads TGTGCCTGGAGTTTGACAGGGGGGGGCTACACCTTC. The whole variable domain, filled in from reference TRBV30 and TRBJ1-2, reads SQTIHQWPATLVQPVGSPLSLECTVEGTSNPNLYWYRQAAGRGLQLLFYSVGIGQISSEVPQNLSASRPQDRQFILSSKKLLLSDSGFYLCAWSLTGGGYTFGSGTRLTVV.

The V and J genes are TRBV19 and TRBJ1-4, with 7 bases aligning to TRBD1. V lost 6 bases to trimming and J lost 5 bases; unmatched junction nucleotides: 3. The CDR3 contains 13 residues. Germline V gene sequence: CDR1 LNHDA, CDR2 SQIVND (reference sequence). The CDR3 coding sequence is TGTGCCAGTAGGGACAGGCCGAATGAAAAACTGTTTTTT. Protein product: CASRDRPNEKLFF.

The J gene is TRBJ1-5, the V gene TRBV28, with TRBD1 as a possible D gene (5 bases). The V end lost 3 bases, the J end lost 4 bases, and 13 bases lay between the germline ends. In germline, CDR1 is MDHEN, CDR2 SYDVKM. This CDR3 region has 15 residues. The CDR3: CASSLMGRGNQPQHF. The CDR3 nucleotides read TGTGCCAGCAGTTTGATGGGAAGGGGTAATCAGCCCCAGCATTTT.

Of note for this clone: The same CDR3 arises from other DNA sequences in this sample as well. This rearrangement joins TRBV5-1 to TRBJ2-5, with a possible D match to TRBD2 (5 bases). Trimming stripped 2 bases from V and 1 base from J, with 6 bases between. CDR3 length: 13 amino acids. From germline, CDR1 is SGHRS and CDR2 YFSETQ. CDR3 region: CASSLAVQETQYF. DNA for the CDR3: TGCGCCAGCAGCTTAGCGGTCCAAGAGACCCAGTACTTC.

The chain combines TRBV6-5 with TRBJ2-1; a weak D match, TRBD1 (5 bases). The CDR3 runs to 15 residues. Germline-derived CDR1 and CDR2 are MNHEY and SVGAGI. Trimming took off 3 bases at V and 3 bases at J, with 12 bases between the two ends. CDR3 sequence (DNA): TGTGCCAGCAGTTATTGGACAAGGGACTACAATGAGCAGTTCTTC. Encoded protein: CASSYWTRDYNEQFF.

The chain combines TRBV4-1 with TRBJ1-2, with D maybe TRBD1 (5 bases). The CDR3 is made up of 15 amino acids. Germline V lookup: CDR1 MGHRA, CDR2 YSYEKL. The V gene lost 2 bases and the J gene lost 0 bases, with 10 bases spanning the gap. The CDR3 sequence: CASSQRTLANYGYTF. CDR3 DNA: TGCGCCAGCAGCCAACGGACACTCGCTAACTATGGCTACACCTTC.

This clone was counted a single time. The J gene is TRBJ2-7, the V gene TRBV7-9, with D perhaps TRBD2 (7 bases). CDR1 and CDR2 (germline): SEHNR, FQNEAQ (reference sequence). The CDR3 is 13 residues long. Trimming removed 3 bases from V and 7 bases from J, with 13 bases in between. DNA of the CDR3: TGTGCCAGCAGCTTGGGGGGGCCGGGGGAGCAGTACTTC. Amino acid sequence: CASSLGGPGEQYF.

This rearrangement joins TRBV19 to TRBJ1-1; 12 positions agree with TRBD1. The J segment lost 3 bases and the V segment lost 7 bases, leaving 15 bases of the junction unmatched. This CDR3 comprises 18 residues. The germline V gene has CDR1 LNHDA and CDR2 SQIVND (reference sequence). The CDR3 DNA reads TGTGCCAGTACAAGCCTGGGACAGGGGGCGCAGAAGGACACTGAAGCTTTCTTT. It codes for CASTSLGQGAQKDTEAFF.

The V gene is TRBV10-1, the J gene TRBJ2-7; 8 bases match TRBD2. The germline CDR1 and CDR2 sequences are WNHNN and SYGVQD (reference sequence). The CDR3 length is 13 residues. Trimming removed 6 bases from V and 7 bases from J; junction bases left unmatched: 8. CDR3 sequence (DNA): TGCGCCAGCAGCGAGCGGGGGTCCTTAGAGCAGTACTTC. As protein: CASSERGSLEQYF.

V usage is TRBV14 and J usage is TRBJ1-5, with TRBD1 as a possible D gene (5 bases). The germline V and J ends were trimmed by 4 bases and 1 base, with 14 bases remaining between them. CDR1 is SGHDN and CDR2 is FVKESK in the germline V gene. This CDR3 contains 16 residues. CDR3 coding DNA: TGTGCCAGCAGCCTTACGATCGGGGGGAGCAATCAGCCCCAGCATTTT. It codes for CASSLTIGGSNQPQHF.

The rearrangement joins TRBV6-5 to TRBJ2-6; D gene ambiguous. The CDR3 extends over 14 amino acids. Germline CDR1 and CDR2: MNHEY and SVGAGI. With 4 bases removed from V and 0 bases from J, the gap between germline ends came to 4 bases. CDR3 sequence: CASSSFSGANVLTF. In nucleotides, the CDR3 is TGTGCCAGCAGTTCCTTCTCTGGGGCCAACGTCCTGACTTTC.

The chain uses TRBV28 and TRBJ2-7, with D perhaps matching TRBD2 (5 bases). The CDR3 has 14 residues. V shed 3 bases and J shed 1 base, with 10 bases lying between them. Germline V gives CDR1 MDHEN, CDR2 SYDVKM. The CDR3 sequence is CASSFSGSSYEQYF. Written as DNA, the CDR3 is TGTGCCAGCAGTTTTAGTGGGAGTTCCTACGAGCAGTACTTC.

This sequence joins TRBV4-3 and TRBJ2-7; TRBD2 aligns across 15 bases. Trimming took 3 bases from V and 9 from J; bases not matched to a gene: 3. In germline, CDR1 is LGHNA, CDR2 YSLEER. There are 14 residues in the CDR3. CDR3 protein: CASSQGLAGGGQYF. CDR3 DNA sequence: TGCGCCAGCAGCCAGGGACTAGCGGGAGGCGGGCAGTACTTC.

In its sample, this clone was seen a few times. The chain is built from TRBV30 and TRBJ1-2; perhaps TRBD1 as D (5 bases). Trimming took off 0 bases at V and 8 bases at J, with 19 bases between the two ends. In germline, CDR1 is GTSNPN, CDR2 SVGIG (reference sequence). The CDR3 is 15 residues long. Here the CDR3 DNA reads TGTGCCTGGAGTGTAATGGATGGGGCTTGGAACGGCTACACCTTC. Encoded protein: CAWSVMDGAWNGYTF.

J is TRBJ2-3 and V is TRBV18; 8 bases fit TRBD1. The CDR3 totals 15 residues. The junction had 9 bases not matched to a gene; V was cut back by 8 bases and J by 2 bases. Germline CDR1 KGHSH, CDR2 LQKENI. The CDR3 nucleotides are TGTGCCAGCGCGGATCCGGACAGGGACACAGATACGCAGTATTTT. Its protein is CASADPDRDTDTQYF.

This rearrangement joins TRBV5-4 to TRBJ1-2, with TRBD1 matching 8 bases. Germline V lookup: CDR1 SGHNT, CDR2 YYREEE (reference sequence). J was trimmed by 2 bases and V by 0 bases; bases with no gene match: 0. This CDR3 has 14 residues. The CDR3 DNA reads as TGTGCCAGCAGCTTGGGACAGGGGAACTATGGCTACACCTTC. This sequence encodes CASSLGQGNYGYTF. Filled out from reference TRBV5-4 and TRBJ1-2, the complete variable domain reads ETGVTQSPTHLIKTRGQQVTLRCSSQSGHNTVSWYQQALGQGPQFIFQYYREEENGRGNFPPRFSGLQFPNYSSELNVNALELDDSALYLCASSLGQGNYGYTFGSGTRLTVV.

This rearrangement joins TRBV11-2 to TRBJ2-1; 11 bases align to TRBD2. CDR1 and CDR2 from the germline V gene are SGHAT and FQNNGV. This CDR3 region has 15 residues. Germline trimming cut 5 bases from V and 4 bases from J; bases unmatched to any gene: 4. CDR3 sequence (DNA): TGTGCCAGCAGCGTCGGGACTAGCGGATACAATGAGCAGTTCTTC. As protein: CASSVGTSGYNEQFF.

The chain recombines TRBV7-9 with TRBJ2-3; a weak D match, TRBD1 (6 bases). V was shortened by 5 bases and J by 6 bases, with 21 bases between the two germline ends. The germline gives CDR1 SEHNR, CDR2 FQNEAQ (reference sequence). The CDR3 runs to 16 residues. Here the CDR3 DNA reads TGTGCCAGCAGCGAGCTTAGGACAGCCGCCCGGGATACGCAGTATTTT. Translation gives CASSELRTAARDTQYF.

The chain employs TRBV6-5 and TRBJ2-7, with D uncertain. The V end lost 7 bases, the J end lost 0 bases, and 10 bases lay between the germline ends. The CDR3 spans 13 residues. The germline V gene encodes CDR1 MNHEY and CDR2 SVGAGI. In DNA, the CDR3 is TGTGCCAGCAAGAACAGATTCTCCTACGAGCAGTACTTC. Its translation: CASKNRFSYEQYF.

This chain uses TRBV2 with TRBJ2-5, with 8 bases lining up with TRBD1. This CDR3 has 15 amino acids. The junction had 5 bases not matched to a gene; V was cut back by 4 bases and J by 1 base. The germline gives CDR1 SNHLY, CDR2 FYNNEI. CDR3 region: CASSGQGAPQETQYF. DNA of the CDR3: TGTGCCAGCAGTGGGCAGGGGGCCCCCCAAGAGACCCAGTACTTC.

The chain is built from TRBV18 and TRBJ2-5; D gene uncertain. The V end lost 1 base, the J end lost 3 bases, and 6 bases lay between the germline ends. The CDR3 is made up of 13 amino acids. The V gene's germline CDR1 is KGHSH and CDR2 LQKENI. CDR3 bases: TGTGCCAGCTCACCACTACTGGAAGAGACCCAGTACTTC. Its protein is CASSPLLEETQYF.

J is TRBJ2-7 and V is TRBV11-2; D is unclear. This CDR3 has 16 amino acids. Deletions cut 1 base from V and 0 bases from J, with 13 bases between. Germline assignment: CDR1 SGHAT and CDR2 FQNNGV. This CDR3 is CASSLVTSGGSYEQYF. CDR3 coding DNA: TGTGCCAGCAGCTTAGTGACGTCCGGCGGCTCCTACGAGCAGTACTTC.